These 4 T cell receptor beta chains were all obtained from the same sample, sequenced in a study of blood T cell repertoires in COVID-19. Sequencing was performed with immunoSEQ multiplex PCR; in TCRdb, only in-frame clones are kept and a portion is missing. Found here are 350,000 to 450,000 clones, roughly nine tenths of them singletons; the top ten hold 0.86%. The sequencing input was PBMCs or T cells enriched from blood (not recorded which). Receptor source: a woman between 40 and 55 years old who had been exposed to COVID-19.

With respect to this clone: The same CDR3 also results from other DNA sequences found in this sample. The DNA of the CDR3 is TGTGCCAGCAGCCCCGGACTAGCGGGAGGCACAGATACGCAGTATTTT. Translating gives CASSPGLAGGTDTQYF. The chain joins TRBV7-9 to TRBJ2-3, with TRBD2 matching 13 bases. CDR1 is SEHNR, CDR2 FQNEAQ, per germline (reference sequence). The J segment lost 1 base and the V segment lost 5 bases, leaving 3 bases of the junction unmatched. There are 16 residues in the CDR3.

The chain joins TRBV7-2 to TRBJ2-3; TRBD1 might be the D (6 bases). V was trimmed by 4 bases and J by 0 bases, leaving 11 bases between them. This CDR3 spans 15 amino acids. Germline CDR1 SGHTA, CDR2 FQGNSA. CDR3 residues: CASSSGQSSTDTQYF. The CDR3 DNA is TGTGCCAGCAGCTCCGGACAGTCTAGCACAGATACGCAGTATTTT.

The chain uses TRBV4-2 and TRBJ1-2, with 8 bases that match TRBD1. CDR3 length: 15 amino acids. V lost 4 bases, J lost 3 bases, and 7 bases stayed unmatched. The germline gives CDR1 LGHNA, CDR2 YNFKEQ. CDR3 in DNA: TGTGCCAGCAGCCGGGCACAGGGGGACGACTATGGCTACACCTTC. The encoded protein is CASSRAQGDDYGYTF.

This sequence joins TRBV18 and TRBJ2-2; TRBD2 might be the D (6 bases). CDR3 length: 19 amino acids. Per the germline V gene, CDR1 is KGHSH and CDR2 is LQKENI. The V and J ends lost 4 bases and 0 bases respectively, with 21 bases between them. DNA of the CDR3: TGTGCCAGCTCACTTATCACCCCTTTAGGAGGGTCGAACACCGGGGAGCTGTTTTTT. This translates into CASSLITPLGGSNTGELFF.